This is a list of T cell receptor beta chains from one sample in a study of shared clonotypes between healthy human individuals. Using immunoSEQ multiplex PCR, the repertoire was profiled, and TCRdb retains in-frame clones only, with some absent. There are around 720,000 clones in the sample; 73% occur only once, and 1.5% to 2% lies in the top ten. Sequencing input: memory CD4+ T cells sorted from blood. The origin of the receptors is a woman in her 30s in good health. Each CDR3 is given with its conserved first and last residue. The D gene is left open where the match is weak. Size values are once, few and many counts, or a class for expanded clones, and some rows have none.

v_call: TRBV25-1; clone_size: -; d_call: TRBD2; j_call: TRBJ2-7; cdr3_nt: TGTGCCAGCAGTGAACTAGCGGGATTCACCCACGAGCAGTACTTC; cdr3_aa: CASSELAGFTHEQYF
v_call: TRBV5-1; clone_size: few; d_call: -; j_call: TRBJ2-1; cdr3_nt: TGCGCCAGCAGCTTTTCGGGAGCTTTCTACAATGAGCAGTTCTTC; cdr3_aa: CASSFSGAFYNEQFF
v_call: TRBV6-1; clone_size: -; d_call: TRBD2; j_call: TRBJ2-1; cdr3_nt: TGTGCCAGCAGTGAGACTAGCGGGAGCTCCTACAATGAGCAGTTCTTC; cdr3_aa: CASSETSGSSYNEQFF
v_call: TRBV2; clone_size: once; d_call: TRBD1; j_call: TRBJ1-2; cdr3_nt: TGTGCCAGCAGTGGACAGGGTGATGGCTATGGCTACACCTTC; cdr3_aa: CASSGQGDGYGYTF
v_call: TRBV4-1; clone_size: -; d_call: TRBD1; j_call: TRBJ2-1; cdr3_nt: TGCGCCAGCAGCCAGGGGACAGGGGGCCACAATGAGCAGTTCTTC; cdr3_aa: CASSQGTGGHNEQFF
v_call: TRBV6-1; clone_size: -; d_call: -; j_call: TRBJ2-7; cdr3_nt: TGTGCCAGCGAGCCAGATCCCACCTACGAGCAGTACTTC; cdr3_aa: CASEPDPTYEQYF
v_call: TRBV7-6; clone_size: -; d_call: -; j_call: TRBJ1-4; cdr3_nt: TGTGCCAGCAGCCGGAGGTCGACAACTAATGAAAAACTGTTTTTT; cdr3_aa: CASSRRSTTNEKLFF
v_call: TRBV5-5; clone_size: once; d_call: TRBD2; j_call: TRBJ2-7; cdr3_nt: TGTGCCAGCAGCGTCGGGACTAGCGGGATCTACGAGCAGTACTTC; cdr3_aa: CASSVGTSGIYEQYF
v_call: TRBV10-3; clone_size: -; d_call: TRBD2; j_call: TRBJ2-3; cdr3_nt: TGTGCCATCAGCTCCCGTACTAGCGGGCTTTCTCCTAGCACAGATACGCAGTATTTT; cdr3_aa: CAISSRTSGLSPSTDTQYF
v_call: TRBV7-7; clone_size: -; d_call: -; j_call: TRBJ2-2; cdr3_nt: TGTGCCAGCAGCTTAGGGAGGGCCACCGGGGAGCTGTTTTTT; cdr3_aa: CASSLGRATGELFF
v_call: TRBV27; clone_size: -; d_call: TRBD2; j_call: TRBJ2-3; cdr3_nt: TGTGCCAGCAGTTTTTTGGTGTCGGCGGGAGGGACAGATACGCAGTATTTT; cdr3_aa: CASSFLVSAGGTDTQYF
v_call: TRBV14; clone_size: -; d_call: -; j_call: TRBJ2-7; cdr3_nt: TGTGCCAGCAGCCAAGACCCCGGGAGCGAGCAGTACTTC; cdr3_aa: CASSQDPGSEQYF
v_call: TRBV21-1; clone_size: -; d_call: -; j_call: TRBJ2-7; cdr3_nt: TGTGCCAGCAGCAAAGATCCTGGGCGTTGTCCCGAGCAGTACTTC; cdr3_aa: CASSKDPGRCPEQYF
v_call: TRBV28; clone_size: -; d_call: TRBD2; j_call: TRBJ2-1; cdr3_nt: TGTGCCAGCAGTTTAATTCGGGGACTAGCGAAAGGTTTTTACAATGAGCAGTTCTTC; cdr3_aa: CASSLIRGLAKGFYNEQFF
v_call: TRBV28; clone_size: -; d_call: TRBD1; j_call: TRBJ2-5; cdr3_nt: TGTGCCAGCAGTGCTTACAGGGGGCGGGAGACCCAGTACTTC; cdr3_aa: CASSAYRGRETQYF
v_call: TRBV5-1; clone_size: -; d_call: TRBD2; j_call: TRBJ2-1; cdr3_nt: TGCGCCAGCACAGGTAGCGGGATATACAATGAGCAGTTCTTC; cdr3_aa: CASTGSGIYNEQFF
v_call: TRBV5-1; clone_size: -; d_call: -; j_call: TRBJ2-2; cdr3_nt: TGCGCCAGCAGCTCTCAACGACAGTCCACCGGGGAGCTGTTTTTT; cdr3_aa: CASSSQRQSTGELFF
v_call: TRBV19; clone_size: -; d_call: TRBD1; j_call: TRBJ1-1; cdr3_nt: TGTGCCAGTAGTATAGAGTGGGGGGGGACAGGGAATACTGAAGCTTTCTTT; cdr3_aa: CASSIEWGGTGNTEAFF
v_call: TRBV19; clone_size: -; d_call: -; j_call: TRBJ2-7; cdr3_nt: TGTGCCAGTAGTCCTCTGGGTCGGGGAGACTACGAGCAGTACTTC; cdr3_aa: CASSPLGRGDYEQYF
v_call: TRBV6-5; clone_size: few; d_call: -; j_call: TRBJ2-5; cdr3_nt: TGTGCCAGCAGTTACTCGGGACTCCAAGAGACCCAGTACTTC; cdr3_aa: CASSYSGLQETQYF
v_call: TRBV21-1; clone_size: -; d_call: -; j_call: TRBJ2-5; cdr3_nt: TGTGCCAGCAGCAAACCGGGACTCACGAAAGAGACCCAGTACTTC; cdr3_aa: CASSKPGLTKETQYF
v_call: TRBV6-1; clone_size: -; d_call: -; j_call: TRBJ2-1; cdr3_nt: TGTGCCAGCAGTGACAGGGGAGCGTTCAATGAGCAGTTCTTC; cdr3_aa: CASSDRGAFNEQFF
v_call: TRBV29-1; clone_size: -; d_call: TRBD2; j_call: TRBJ2-7; cdr3_nt: TGCAGCGGAACTAGCGGAGCCTACGAGCAGTACTTC; cdr3_aa: CSGTSGAYEQYF
v_call: TRBV28; clone_size: -; d_call: -; j_call: TRBJ2-4; cdr3_nt: TGTGCCAGCAGGGGGACAGCCAAAAACATTCAGTACTTC; cdr3_aa: CASRGTAKNIQYF
v_call: TRBV5-4; clone_size: many; d_call: TRBD1; j_call: TRBJ1-1; cdr3_nt: TGTGCCAGCAGCGCGGACAGGGTGTTACTTGCTTTCTTT; cdr3_aa: CASSADRVLLAFF
v_call: TRBV7-9; clone_size: -; d_call: TRBD1; j_call: TRBJ1-2; cdr3_nt: TGTGCCAGCAGCTTAGGAGGGGGCAGAGGCTACACCTTC; cdr3_aa: CASSLGGGRGYTF